A selection of T cell receptor beta chains follows, all from one sample in a study of response to subunit inactivated influenza vaccine. One entry per CDR3 protein, called by TCRdb with MiXCR from the RT-PCR reads. The table has roughly 170,000 distinct CDR3 sequences, about a tenth seen once. The source material was non-naive T cells sorted from PBMCs, sampled on the day of vaccination. The receptors were sampled from a man aged 45-60 years who received an inactivated influenza vaccine. The CDR3 runs from the conserved cysteine through the conserved F or W. The order of the fields is CDR3 length, V gene, clone size, J gene, CDR3 protein. A clone size is listed for some rows: how often the clone was seen (once, few, many), or a class if it is expanded.

14	TRBV5-1	many	TRBJ2-5	CASSLWTGQETQYF
15	TRBV5-1	many	TRBJ1-6	CASRRTGTDNSPLHF
15	TRBV5-6	NA	TRBJ2-4	CASSFLDSSKNIQYF
15	TRBV5-1	few	TRBJ1-1	CASSLAWTGGTEAFF
14	TRBV15	many	TRBJ2-1	CATSTRGVYREQFF
14	TRBV20-1	many	TRBJ1-5	CSAESGNSNQPQHF
15	TRBV7-6	NA	TRBJ1-4	CASSLVERPLGKLFF
11	TRBV12-3/TRBV12-4	NA	TRBJ1-4	CASSLHEKLFF
13	TRBV13	few	TRBJ1-1	CASSLIGITEAFF
14	TRBV12-3/TRBV12-4	NA	TRBJ2-7	CASSVGESSYEQYF
17	TRBV5-1	NA	TRBJ2-5	CASSSQSLASGQETQYF
13	TRBV20-1	many	TRBJ1-1	CSASGRVNTEAFF
11	TRBV6-2/TRBV6-3	many	TRBJ1-4	CASRIAEKLFF
13	TRBV27	NA	TRBJ1-4	CASSGPRGEKLFF
18	TRBV4-3	many	TRBJ2-1	CASSQVLPGQGLGNEQFF
15	TRBV15	NA	TRBJ2-3	CATSTAGTGVRTQYF
15	TRBV2	NA	TRBJ1-5	CASSLLRMRDQPQHF
14	TRBV20-1	NA	TRBJ1-6	CSARAGTRSSPLHF
14	TRBV6-1	NA	TRBJ2-4	CASSQGFVKNIQYF
13	TRBV24-1	few	TRBJ1-2	CATSGNSNYGYTF